This T cell receptor beta chain was captured by sequencing in a study of CD8+ T cells in alopecia areata. Overall study findings and caveats: In lesional scalp, particularly from alopecia totalis/universalis, clonality was higher than in normal scalp.

This clone has a single count. Its specificity is not known. The germline V gene encodes CDR1 PRHDT and CDR2 FYEKMQ (reference sequence). Trimming left V 1 base short and J 2 bases short, with 12 bases between. This CDR3 is built from 17 residues. Sequencing used cDNA as its template, made by extracting RNA and reverse transcribing it. Data came from immunoSEQ multiplex PCR; TCRdb stores just in-frame clones and leaves some out. The table records about 290,000 clones, 58% of them present only once. Treatment described: oral pan-JAK inhibitor, 5-10 mg twice daily. The J gene is TRBJ1-6, the V gene TRBV13; the D is unclear. Sequenced material: CD4+ T cells sorted from blood, taken at week 24, from a patient treated with tofacitinib. The TCR originated in a human donor with alopecia areata. The CDR3 loop reads CASSLAPHKAYNSPLHF. CDR3 nucleotide sequence: TGTGCCAGCAGCTTAGCTCCCCACAAGGCCTATAATTCACCCCTCCACTTT. Supplemented by reference TRBV13 and TRBJ1-6, the full variable domain reads AAGVIQSPRHLIKEKRETATLKCYPIPRHDTVYWYQQGPGQDPQFLISFYEKMQSDKGSIPDRFSAQQFSDYHSELNMSSLELGDSALYFCASSLAPHKAYNSPLHFGNGTRLTVT.